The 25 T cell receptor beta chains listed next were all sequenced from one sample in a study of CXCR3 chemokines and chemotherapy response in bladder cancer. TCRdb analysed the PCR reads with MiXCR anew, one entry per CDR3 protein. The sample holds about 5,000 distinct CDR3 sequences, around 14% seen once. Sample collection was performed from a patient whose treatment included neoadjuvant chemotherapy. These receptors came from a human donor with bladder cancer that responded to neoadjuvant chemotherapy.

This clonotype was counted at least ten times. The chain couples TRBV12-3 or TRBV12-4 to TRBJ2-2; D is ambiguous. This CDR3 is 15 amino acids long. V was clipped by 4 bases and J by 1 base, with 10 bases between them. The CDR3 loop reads CASSSILLNTGELFF. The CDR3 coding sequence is TGTGCCAGCAGTTCGATCCTTCTGAACACCGGGGAGCTGTTTTTT.

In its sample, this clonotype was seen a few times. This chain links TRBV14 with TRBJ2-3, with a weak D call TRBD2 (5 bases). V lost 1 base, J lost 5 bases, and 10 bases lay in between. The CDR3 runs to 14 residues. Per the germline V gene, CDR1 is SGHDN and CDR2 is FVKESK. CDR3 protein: CASSQVLALDTQYF. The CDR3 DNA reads TGTGCCAGCAGCCAAGTCCTAGCCCTAGATACGCAGTATTTT. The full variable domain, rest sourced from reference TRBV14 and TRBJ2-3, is EAGVTQFPSHSVIEKGQTVTLRCDPISGHDNLYWYRRVMGKEIKFLLHFVKESKQDESGMPNNRFLAERTGGTYSTLKVQPAELEDSGVYFCASSQVLALDTQYFGPGTRLTVL.

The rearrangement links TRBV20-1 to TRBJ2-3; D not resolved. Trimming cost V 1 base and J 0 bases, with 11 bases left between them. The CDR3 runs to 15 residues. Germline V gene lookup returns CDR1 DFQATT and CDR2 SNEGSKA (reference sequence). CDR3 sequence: CSARGLTTSTDTQYF. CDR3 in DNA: TGCAGTGCTAGAGGACTGACGACTAGCACAGATACGCAGTATTTT.

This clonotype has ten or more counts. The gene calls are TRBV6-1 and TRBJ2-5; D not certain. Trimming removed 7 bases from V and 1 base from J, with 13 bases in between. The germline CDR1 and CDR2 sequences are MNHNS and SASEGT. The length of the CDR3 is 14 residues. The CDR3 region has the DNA TGTGCCAGCACTCGAACGGCATCCCAAGAGACCCAGTACTTC. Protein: CASTRTASQETQYF.

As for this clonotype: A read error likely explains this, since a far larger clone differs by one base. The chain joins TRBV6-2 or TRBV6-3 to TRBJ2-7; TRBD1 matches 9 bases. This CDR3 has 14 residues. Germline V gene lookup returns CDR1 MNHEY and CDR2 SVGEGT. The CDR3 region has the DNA TGTGCCAGCAGTGCAGGACAGGGGACCTACGAGCAGAACTTC. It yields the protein CASSAGQGTYEQNF.

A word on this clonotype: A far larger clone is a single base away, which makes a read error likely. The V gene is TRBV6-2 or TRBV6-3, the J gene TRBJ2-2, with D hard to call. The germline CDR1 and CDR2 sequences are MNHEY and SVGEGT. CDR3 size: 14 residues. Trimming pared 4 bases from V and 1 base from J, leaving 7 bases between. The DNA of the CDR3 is TGTGCCAGCAGTTCCCTTCAGAACACCGGGGAGCTGTTTTTT. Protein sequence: CASSSLQNTGELFF.

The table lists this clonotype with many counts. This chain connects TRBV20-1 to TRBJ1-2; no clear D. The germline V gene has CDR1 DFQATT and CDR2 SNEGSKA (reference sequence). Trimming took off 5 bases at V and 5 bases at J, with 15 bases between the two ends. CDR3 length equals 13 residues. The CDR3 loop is CSAPTGSPYGYTF. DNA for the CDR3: TGCAGTGCTCCGACGGGCAGTCCATATGGCTACACCTTC.

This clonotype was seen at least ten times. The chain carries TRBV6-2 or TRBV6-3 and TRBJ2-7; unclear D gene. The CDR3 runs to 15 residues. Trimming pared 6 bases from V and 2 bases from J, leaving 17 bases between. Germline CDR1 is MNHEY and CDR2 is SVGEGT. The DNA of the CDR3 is TGTGCCAGCAGGCACCCAGTCCGACCAGCCTACGAGCAGTACTTC. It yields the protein CASRHPVRPAYEQYF.

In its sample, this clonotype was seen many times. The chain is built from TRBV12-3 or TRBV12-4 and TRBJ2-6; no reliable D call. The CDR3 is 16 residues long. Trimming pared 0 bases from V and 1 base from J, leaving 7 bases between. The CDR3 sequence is CASSLASRSGANVLTF. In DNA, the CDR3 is TGTGCCAGCAGTTTAGCGAGCAGATCTGGGGCCAACGTCCTGACTTTC.

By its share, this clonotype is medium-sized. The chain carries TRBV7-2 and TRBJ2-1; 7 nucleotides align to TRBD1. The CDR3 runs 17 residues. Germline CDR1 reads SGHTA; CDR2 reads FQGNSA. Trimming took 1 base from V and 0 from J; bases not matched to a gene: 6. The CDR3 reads CASSLVPGDSSYNEQFF. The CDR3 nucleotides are TGTGCCAGCAGCTTAGTACCAGGGGACAGCTCCTACAATGAGCAGTTCTTC.

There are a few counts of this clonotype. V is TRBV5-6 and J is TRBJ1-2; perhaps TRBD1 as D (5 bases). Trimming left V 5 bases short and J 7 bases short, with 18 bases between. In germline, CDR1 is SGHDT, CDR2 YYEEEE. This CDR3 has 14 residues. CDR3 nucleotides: TGTGCCAGCAGGCGGGGTCAGGGAGAGTCTGGCTACACCTTC. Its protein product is CASRRGQGESGYTF.

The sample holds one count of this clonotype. In DNA, the CDR3 is TGTGCCAGCAGACGGACTAGCGGGATCGGGACAGATACGCAGTATTTT. Amino acids: CASRRTSGIGTDTQYF. The chain links TRBV6-1 to TRBJ2-3; 12 bases match TRBD2. After removal of 6 bases from V and 3 bases from J, the junction contained 7 bases not matched to a gene. Germline loops: CDR1 MNHNS, CDR2 SASEGT. CDR3 length equals 16 residues.

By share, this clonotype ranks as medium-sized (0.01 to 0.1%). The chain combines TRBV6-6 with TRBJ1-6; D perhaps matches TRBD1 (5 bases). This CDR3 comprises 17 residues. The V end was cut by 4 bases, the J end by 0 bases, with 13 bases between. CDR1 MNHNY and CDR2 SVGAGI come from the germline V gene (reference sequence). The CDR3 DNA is TGTGCCAGCAGTTCTGCTGGTGGGGGCTCCTATAATTCACCCCTCCACTTT. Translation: CASSSAGGGSYNSPLHF.

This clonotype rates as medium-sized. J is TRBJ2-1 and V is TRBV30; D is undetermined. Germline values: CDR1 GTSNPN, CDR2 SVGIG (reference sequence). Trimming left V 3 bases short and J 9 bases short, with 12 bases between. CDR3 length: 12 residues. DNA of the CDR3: TGTGCCTGGAGGGTCTACCCTGGTGAGCAGTTCTTC. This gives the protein CAWRVYPGEQFF.

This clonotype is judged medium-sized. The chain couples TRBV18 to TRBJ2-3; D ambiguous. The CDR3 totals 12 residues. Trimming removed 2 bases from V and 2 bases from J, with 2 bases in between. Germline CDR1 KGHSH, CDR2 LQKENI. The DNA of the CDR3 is TGTGCCAGCTCACCAGACACAGATACGCAGTATTTT. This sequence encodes CASSPDTDTQYF.

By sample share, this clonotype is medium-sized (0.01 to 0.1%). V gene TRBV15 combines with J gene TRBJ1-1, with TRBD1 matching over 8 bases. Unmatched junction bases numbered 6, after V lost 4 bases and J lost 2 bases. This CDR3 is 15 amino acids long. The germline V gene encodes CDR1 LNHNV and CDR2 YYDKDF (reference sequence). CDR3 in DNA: TGTGCCACCAGCAAAGACAGGGGAGCCAACACTGAAGCTTTCTTT. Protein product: CATSKDRGANTEAFF.

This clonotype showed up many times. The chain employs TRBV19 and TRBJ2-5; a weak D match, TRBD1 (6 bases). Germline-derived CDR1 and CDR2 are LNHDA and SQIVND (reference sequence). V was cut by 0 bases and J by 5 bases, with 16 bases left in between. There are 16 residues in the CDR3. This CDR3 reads CASSIEGRGAGETQYF. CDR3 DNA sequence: TGTGCCAGTAGTATAGAGGGCAGGGGCGCTGGGGAGACCCAGTACTTC.

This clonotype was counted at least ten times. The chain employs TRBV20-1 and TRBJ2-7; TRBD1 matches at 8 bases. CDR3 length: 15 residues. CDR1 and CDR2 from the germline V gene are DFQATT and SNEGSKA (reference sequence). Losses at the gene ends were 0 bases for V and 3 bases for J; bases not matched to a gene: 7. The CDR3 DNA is TGCAGTGCTAGAGATCAAGGACAGGGATACTACGAGCAGTACTTC. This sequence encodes CSARDQGQGYYEQYF.

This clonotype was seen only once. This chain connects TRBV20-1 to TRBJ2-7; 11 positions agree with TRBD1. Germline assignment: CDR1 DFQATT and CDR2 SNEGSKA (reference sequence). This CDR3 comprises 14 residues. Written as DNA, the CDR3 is TGCAGCTTCTCCCCAGGGACAGGGGGCTACGAGCAGTACTTC. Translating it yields CSFSPGTGGYEQYF.

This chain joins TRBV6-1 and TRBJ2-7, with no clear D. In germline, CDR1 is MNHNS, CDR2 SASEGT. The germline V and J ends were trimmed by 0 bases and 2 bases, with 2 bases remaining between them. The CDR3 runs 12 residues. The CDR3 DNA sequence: TGTGCCAGCAGTGAAGCCCCCTACGAGCAGTACTTC. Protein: CASSEAPYEQYF.

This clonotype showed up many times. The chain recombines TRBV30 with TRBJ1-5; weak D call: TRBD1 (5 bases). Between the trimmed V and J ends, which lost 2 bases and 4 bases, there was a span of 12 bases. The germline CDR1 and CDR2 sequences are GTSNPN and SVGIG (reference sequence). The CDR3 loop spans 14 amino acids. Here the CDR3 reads CAWSFSGQNQPQHF. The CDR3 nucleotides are TGTGCCTGGAGTTTCTCGGGGCAGAATCAGCCCCAGCATTTT.

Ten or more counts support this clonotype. The CDR3 DNA reads TGCGCCAGCAGCCTAGGACAGTTCTATGGCTACACCTTC. This gives the protein CASSLGQFYGYTF. The chain employs TRBV10-2 and TRBJ1-2; a possible D gene is TRBD1 (6 bases). The CDR3 length is 13 residues. Germline loops: CDR1 WSHSY, CDR2 SAAADI. The V gene lost 6 bases and the J gene lost 4 bases, with 12 bases spanning the gap.

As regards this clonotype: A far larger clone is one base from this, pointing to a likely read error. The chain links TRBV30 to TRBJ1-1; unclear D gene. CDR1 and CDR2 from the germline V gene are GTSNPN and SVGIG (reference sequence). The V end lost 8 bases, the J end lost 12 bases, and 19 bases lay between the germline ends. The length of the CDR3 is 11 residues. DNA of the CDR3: TGTGCCAGCAGTTACAAGGCCGAATCTTTCTTT. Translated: CASSYKAESFF. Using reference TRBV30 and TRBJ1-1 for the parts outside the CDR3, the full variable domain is SQTIHQWPATLVQPVGSPLSLECTVEGTSNPNLYWYRQAAGRGLQLLFYSVGIGQISSEVPQNLSASRPQDRQFILSSKKLLLSDSGFYLCASSYKAESFFGQGTRLTVV.

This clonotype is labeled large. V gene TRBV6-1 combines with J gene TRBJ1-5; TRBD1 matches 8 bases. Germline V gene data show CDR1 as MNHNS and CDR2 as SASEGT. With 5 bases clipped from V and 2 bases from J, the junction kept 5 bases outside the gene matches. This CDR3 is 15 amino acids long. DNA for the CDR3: TGTGCCAGCAGTCGGACAGGGAGGGGCAATCAGCCCCAGCATTTT. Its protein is CASSRTGRGNQPQHF.

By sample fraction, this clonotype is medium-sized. CDR3 in amino acids: CASSPTAVSYEQYF. CDR3 DNA sequence: TGTGCCAGCAGCCCGACGGCGGTTTCCTACGAGCAGTACTTC. This chain joins TRBV6-2 or TRBV6-3 and TRBJ2-7; D unclear. Germline lookup yields CDR1 MNHEY and CDR2 SVGEGT. The CDR3 covers 14 residues. Trimming took 6 bases from V and 1 from J, leaving 13 bases between them.